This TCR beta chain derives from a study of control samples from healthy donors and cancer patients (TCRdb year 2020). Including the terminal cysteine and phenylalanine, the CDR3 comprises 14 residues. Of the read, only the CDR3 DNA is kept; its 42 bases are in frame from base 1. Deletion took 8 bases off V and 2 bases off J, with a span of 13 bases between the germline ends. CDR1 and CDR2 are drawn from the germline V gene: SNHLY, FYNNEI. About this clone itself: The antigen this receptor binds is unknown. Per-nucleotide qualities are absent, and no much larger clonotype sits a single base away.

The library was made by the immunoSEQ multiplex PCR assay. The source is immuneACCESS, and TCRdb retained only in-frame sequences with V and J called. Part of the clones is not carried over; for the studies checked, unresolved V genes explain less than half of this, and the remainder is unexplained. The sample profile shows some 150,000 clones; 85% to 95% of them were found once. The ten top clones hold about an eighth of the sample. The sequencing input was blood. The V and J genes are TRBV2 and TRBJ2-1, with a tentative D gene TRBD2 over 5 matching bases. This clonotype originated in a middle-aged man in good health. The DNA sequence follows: TGTGCCAGCCGAGGGAACGGTGCCTACAATGAGCAGTTCTTC. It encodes CASRGNGAYNEQFF.